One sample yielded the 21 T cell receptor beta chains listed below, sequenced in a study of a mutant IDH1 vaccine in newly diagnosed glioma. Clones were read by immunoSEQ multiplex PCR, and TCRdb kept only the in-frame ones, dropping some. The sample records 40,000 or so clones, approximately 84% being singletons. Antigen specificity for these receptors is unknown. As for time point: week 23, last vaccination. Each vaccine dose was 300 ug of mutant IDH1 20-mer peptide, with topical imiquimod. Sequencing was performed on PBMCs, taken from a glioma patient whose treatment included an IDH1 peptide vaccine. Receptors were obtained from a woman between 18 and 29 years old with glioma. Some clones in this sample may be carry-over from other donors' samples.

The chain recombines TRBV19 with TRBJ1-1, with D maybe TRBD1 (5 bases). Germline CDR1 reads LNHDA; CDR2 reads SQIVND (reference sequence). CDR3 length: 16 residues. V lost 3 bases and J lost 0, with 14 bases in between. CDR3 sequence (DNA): TGTGCCAGTAGTATTGACCCTGACAGCCTGAACACTGAAGCTTTCTTT. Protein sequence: CASSIDPDSLNTEAFF. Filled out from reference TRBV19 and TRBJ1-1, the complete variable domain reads DGGITQSPKYLFRKEGQNVTLSCEQNLNHDAMYWYRQDPGQGLRLIYYSQIVNDFQKGDIAEGYSVSREKKESFPLTVTSAQKNPTAFYLCASSIDPDSLNTEAFFGQGTRLTVV.

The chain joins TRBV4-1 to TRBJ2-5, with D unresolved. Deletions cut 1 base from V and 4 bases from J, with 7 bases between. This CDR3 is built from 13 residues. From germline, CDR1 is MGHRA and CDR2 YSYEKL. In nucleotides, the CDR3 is TGCGCCAGCAGCCAAGGAATTTTAGAGACCCAGTACTTC. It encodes CASSQGILETQYF.

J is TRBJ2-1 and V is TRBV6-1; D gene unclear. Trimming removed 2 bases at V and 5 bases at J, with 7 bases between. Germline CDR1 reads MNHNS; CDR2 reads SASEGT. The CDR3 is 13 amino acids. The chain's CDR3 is CASSEWWDNEQFF. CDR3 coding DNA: TGTGCCAGCAGTGAATGGTGGGACAATGAGCAGTTCTTC.

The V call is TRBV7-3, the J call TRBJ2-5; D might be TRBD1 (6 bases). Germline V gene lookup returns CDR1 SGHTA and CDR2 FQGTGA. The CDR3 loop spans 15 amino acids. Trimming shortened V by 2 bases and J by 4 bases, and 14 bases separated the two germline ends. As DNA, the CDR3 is TGTGCCAGCAGCTTACGTCAGGGGTGGAGAGAGACCCAGTACTTC. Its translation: CASSLRQGWRETQYF.

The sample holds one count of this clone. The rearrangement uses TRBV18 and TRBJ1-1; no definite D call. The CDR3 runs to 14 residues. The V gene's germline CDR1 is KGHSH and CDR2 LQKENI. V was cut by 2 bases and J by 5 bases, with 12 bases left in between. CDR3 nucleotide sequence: TGTGCCAGCTCACCATCTCGGGTTCGGACTGAAGCTTTCTTT. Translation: CASSPSRVRTEAFF.

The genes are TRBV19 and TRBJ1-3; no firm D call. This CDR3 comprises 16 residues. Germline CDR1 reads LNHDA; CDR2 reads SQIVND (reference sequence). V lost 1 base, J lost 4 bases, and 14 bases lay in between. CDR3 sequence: CASSIAVGEDGNTIYF. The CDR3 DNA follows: TGTGCCAGTAGTATAGCAGTCGGGGAAGACGGAAACACCATATATTTT.

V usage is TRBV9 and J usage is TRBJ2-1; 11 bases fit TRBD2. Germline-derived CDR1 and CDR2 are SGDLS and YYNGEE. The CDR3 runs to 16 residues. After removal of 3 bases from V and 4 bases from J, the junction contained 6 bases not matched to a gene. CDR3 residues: CASSGLAGGSYNEQFF. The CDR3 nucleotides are TGTGCCAGCAGCGGCTTAGCGGGGGGGAGTTACAATGAGCAGTTCTTC.

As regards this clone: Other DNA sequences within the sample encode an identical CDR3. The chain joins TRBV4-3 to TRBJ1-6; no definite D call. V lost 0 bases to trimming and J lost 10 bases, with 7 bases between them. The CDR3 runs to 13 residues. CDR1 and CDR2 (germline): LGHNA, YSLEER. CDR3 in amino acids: CASSQDLLSPLHF. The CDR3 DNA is TGCGCCAGCAGCCAAGATCTCTTGTCACCCCTCCACTTT.

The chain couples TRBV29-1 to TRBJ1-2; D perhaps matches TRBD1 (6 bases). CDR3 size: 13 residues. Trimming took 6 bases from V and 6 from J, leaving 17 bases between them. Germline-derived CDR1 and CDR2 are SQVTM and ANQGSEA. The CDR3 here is CSVTRGAADGYTF. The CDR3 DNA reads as TGCAGCGTCACGCGGGGGGCCGCTGATGGCTACACCTTC.

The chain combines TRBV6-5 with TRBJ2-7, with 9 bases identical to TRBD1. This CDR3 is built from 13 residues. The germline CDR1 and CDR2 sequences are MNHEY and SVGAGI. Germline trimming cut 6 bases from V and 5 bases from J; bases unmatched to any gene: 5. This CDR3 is CASSRGQGNEQYF. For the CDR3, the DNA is TGTGCCAGCAGCCGGGGACAGGGAAACGAGCAGTACTTC.

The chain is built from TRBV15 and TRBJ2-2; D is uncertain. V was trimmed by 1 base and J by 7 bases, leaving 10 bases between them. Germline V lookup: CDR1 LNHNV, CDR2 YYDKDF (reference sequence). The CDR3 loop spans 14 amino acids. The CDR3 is CATSRGGSVGELFF. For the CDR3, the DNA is TGTGCCACCAGCAGAGGTGGGTCGGTCGGGGAGCTGTTTTTT.

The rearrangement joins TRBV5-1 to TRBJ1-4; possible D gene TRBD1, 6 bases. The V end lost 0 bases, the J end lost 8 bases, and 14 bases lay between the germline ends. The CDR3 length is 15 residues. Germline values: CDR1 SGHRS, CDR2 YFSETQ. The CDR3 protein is CASSLAVGQGEKLFF. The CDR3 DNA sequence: TGCGCCAGCAGCTTGGCGGTGGGACAAGGGGAAAAACTGTTTTTT.

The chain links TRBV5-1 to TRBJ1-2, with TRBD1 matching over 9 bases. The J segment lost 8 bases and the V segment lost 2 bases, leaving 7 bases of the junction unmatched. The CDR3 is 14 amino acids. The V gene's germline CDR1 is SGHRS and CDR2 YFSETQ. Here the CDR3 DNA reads TGCGCCAGCAGCTTTGGGGACAGGGAAGAAGGCTACACCTTC. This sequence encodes CASSFGDREEGYTF.

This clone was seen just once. The DNA of the CDR3 is TGTGCCAGCGTAACAGGGTCCTATGGCTACACCTTC. Amino acid sequence: CASVTGSYGYTF. This chain links TRBV6-1 with TRBJ1-2, with D maybe TRBD1 (6 bases). The CDR3 is 12 amino acids. Germline V gene sequence: CDR1 MNHNS, CDR2 SASEGT. Trimming left V 8 bases short and J 4 bases short, with 11 bases between.

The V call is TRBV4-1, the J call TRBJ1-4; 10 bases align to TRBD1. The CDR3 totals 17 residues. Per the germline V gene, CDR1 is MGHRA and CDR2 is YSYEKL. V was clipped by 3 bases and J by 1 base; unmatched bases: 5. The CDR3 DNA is TGCGCCAGCAGCCACCCGGACAGGGGGAGAACTAATGAAAAACTGTTTTTT. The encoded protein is CASSHPDRGRTNEKLFF.

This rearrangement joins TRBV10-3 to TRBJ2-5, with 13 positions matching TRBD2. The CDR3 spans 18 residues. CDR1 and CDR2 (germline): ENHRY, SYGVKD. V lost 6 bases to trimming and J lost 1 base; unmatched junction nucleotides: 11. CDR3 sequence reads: CAISAGTSGMGAQETQYF. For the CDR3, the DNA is TGTGCCATCAGCGCCGGGACTAGCGGGATGGGAGCCCAAGAGACCCAGTACTTC.

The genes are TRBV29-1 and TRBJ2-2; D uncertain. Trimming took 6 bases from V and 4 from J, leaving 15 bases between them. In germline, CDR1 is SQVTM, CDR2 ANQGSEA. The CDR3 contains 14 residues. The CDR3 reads CSVSKGIRTGELFF. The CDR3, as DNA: TGCAGCGTCTCGAAGGGAATTCGCACCGGGGAGCTGTTTTTT.

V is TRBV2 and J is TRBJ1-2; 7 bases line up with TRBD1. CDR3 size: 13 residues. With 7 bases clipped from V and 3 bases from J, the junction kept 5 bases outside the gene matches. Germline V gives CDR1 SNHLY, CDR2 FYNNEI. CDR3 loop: CASMEDRDYGYTF. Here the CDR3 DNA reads TGTGCCAGCATGGAAGACAGGGACTATGGCTACACCTTC.

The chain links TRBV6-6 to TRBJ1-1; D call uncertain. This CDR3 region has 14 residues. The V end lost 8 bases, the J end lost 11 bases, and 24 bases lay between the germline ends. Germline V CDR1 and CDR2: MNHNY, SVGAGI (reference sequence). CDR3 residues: CASYREIMTLGAFF. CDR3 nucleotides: TGTGCCAGCTATCGGGAGATCATGACCCTTGGGGCTTTCTTT.

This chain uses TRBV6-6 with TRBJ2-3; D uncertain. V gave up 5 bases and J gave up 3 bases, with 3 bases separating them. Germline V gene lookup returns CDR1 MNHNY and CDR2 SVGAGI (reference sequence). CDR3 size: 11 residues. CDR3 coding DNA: TGTGCCAGCAGTCGTACAGATACGCAGTATTTT. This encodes CASSRTDTQYF.

In DNA form, the CDR3 reads TGTGCCAGCAGTGAACTCCAAGATTATGGCTACACCTTC. As protein: CASSELQDYGYTF. The chain joins TRBV6-1 to TRBJ1-2; no reliable D call. CDR1 and CDR2 (germline): MNHNS, SASEGT. V was cut by 2 bases and J by 5 bases, with 9 bases left in between. The CDR3 spans 13 residues.